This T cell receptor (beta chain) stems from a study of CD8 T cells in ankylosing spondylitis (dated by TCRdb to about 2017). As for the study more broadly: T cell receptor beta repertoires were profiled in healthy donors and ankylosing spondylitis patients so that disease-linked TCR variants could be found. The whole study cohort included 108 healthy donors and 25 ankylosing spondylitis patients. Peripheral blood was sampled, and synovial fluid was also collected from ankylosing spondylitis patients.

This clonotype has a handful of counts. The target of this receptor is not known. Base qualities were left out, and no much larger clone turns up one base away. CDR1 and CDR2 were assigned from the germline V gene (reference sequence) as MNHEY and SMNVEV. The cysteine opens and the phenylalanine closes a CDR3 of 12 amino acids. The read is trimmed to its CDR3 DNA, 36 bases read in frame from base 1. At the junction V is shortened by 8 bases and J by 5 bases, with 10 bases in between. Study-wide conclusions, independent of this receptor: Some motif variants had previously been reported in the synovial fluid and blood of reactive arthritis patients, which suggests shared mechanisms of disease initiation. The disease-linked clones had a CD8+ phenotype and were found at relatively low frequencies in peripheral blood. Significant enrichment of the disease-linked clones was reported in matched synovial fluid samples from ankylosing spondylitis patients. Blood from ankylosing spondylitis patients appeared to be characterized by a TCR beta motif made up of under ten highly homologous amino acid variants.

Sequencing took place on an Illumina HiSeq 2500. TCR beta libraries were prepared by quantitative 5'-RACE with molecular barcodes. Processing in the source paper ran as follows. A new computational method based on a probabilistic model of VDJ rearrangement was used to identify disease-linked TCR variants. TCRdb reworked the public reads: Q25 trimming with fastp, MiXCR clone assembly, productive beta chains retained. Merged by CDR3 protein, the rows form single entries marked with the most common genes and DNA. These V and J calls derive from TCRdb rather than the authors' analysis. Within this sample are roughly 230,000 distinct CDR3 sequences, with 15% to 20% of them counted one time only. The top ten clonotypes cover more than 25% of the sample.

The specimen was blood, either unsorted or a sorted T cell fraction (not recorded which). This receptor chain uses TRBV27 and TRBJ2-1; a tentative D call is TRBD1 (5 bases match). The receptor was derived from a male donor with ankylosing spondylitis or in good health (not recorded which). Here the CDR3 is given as CASAGYDNEQFF. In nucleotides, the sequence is TGTGCCAGCGCAGGGTATGACAATGAGCAGTTCTTC.